The present TCR beta chain was sequenced within a study of blood T cell repertoires in COVID-19. Overall study context: The samples span acute and convalescent COVID-19 from the United States, Italy and Spain. The cDNA or gDNA used as material had been derived from T cells, B-cell-depleted T cells, or PBMCs.

The CDR3 is 14 amino acids. Original processing notes: Estimation of nucleated cell counts was performed using reference gene primer amplification. Assay: immunoSEQ multiplex PCR; the TCRdb copy retains only in-frame clones and omits some. V, J and clone size are those of that table, while D and trimming were read from the DNA. The table records about 66,000 clones, approximately 89% of them present only once. The chain employs TRBV7-5 and TRBJ1-5; the tabulated D call, TRBD1, remains unverified against the DNA. TRBV7-5 represents a pseudogene. This sequence was found in a man between 60 and 70 years old with acute or convalescent COVID-19. The sample comprised peripheral blood. The CDR3 sequence: CARSYGTGNQPQHF. The CDR3 DNA reads TGTGCCAGAAGCTACGGGACAGGCAATCAGCCCCAGCATTTT.